The 27 T cell receptor beta chains given below trace back to one sample, sequenced in a study of vaccination effects on CD4 cells after COVID-19. These receptors have no known antigen. Sequencing in the ViraFEST assay came after antigen-specific CD4+ T cells had been expanded with viral peptide pools, which were used to stimulate PBMC. An approximately 10-day culture period preceded the isolation of CD4+ T cells. The method was immunoSEQ multiplex PCR; TCRdb's version includes in-frame clones alone and lacks a portion of them. The sample lists about 79,000 clones, roughly four fifths seen once, with 1.5% to 2% in the top ten. Source: CD4+ T cells from PBMCs cultured with HCoV-229E spike peptides, taken before COVID-19 vaccination. All receptors derive from a human donor who received a COVID-19 vaccine.

J is TRBJ2-5 and V is TRBV5-1, with D hard to call. CDR1 and CDR2 from the germline V gene are SGHRS and YFSETQ. This CDR3 spans 13 amino acids. The V end lost 5 bases, the J end lost 5 bases, and 13 bases lay between the germline ends. The CDR3 here is CASSFWGLETQYF. DNA for the CDR3: TGCGCCAGCAGTTTTTGGGGATTGGAGACCCAGTACTTC.

This clone was counted between two and nine times. The V and J genes are TRBV7-2 and TRBJ1-6, with D possibly TRBD1 on 6 matching bases. Trimming left V 3 bases short and J 6 bases short, with 9 bases between. This CDR3 spans 14 amino acids. Germline V lookup: CDR1 SGHTA, CDR2 FQGNSA. The DNA for the CDR3 is TGTGCCAGCAGCTTCGGACAGATTAATTCACCCCTCCACTTT. Its protein is CASSFGQINSPLHF.

The V gene is TRBV10-3, the J gene TRBJ2-4, with D unclear. The germline gives CDR1 ENHRY, CDR2 SYGVKD. The CDR3 is 14 residues long. Trimming left V 10 bases short and J 0 bases short, with 13 bases between. CDR3 loop: CASSTVIAKNIQYF. The CDR3 DNA follows: TGTGCCAGCTCTACAGTGATAGCCAAAAACATTCAGTACTTC.

This chain links TRBV6-6 with TRBJ1-1; tentatively, D is TRBD1 (5 bases). Per germline, CDR1 MNHNY and CDR2 SVGAGI (reference sequence). The CDR3 is 15 residues long. V dropped 7 bases and J dropped 3 bases, with 18 bases sitting between them. Here the CDR3 reads CASTHQGRGDTEAFF. DNA for the CDR3: TGTGCCAGCACCCACCAAGGGAGAGGGGACACTGAAGCTTTCTTT.

The chain recombines TRBV11-1 with TRBJ1-1, with TRBD1 as a possible D gene (5 bases). V shed 3 bases and J shed 7 bases, with 12 bases lying between them. The CDR3 has 13 amino acids. Germline values: CDR1 SGHAT, CDR2 FQDESV (reference sequence). The CDR3 region is CASSFSGSGEAFF. The CDR3 DNA follows: TGTGCCAGCAGCTTCTCAGGGTCTGGTGAAGCTTTCTTT.

The rearrangement joins TRBV19 to TRBJ1-3; 9 nucleotides agree with TRBD1. Trimming took 5 bases from V and 0 from J; bases not matched to a gene: 11. The CDR3 is made up of 18 amino acids. Germline V gene lookup returns CDR1 LNHDA and CDR2 SQIVND (reference sequence). Written as DNA, the CDR3 is TGTGCCAGTAGTCGAACGCACACAGGGGGCAGCTCTGGAAACACCATATATTTT. This translates into CASSRTHTGGSSGNTIYF.

The chain links TRBV7-9 to TRBJ1-2; 7 bases are a match to TRBD1. This CDR3 contains 15 residues. Per germline, CDR1 SEHNR and CDR2 FQNEAQ (reference sequence). Unmatched junction bases numbered 7, after V lost 2 bases and J lost 4 bases. The CDR3 is CASSLKGTAAYGYTF. The DNA for the CDR3 is TGTGCCAGCAGCTTAAAGGGGACAGCCGCCTATGGCTACACCTTC.

V gene TRBV6-2 or TRBV6-3 combines with J gene TRBJ2-7; either TRBD1 or TRBD2 may fit D (5 bases each). CDR1 and CDR2 (germline): MNHEY, SVGEGT. V lost 3 bases and J lost 2, with 11 bases in between. The CDR3 is 14 amino acids. CDR3: CASSYGSGPYEQYV. The CDR3 bases are TGTGCCAGCAGTTATGGTTCGGGGCCCTACGAGCAGTACGTC.

The chain recombines TRBV29-1 with TRBJ1-1, with D perhaps TRBD1 (5 bases). V was pared by 3 bases and J by 4 bases, with 15 bases between. This CDR3 region has 14 residues. The germline CDR1 and CDR2 sequences are SQVTM and ANQGSEA. CDR3 nucleotides: TGCAGCGTTGACAGGAGGGCGCAGGGCACTGAAGCTTTCTTT. Its translation is CSVDRRAQGTEAFF.

This clone was seen a single time. The CDR3 DNA reads as TGTGCCAGCAGTTACTCGAAGAGGGTAAATTCACCCCTCCACTTT. Translated, it gives CASSYSKRVNSPLHF. This chain connects TRBV6-5 to TRBJ1-6; D gene ambiguous. V shed 0 bases and J shed 7 bases, with 10 bases lying between them. Germline assignment: CDR1 MNHEY and CDR2 SVGAGI. The CDR3 has 15 residues.

The rearrangement links TRBV5-1 to TRBJ2-5; D is perhaps TRBD2 (5 bases). Trimming pared 4 bases from V and 1 base from J, leaving 14 bases between. The germline gives CDR1 SGHRS, CDR2 YFSETQ. The CDR3 consists of 15 residues. CDR3 nucleotide sequence: TGCGCCAGCAGCCAGTTTCCGGGAAGCCAAGAGACCCAGTACTTC. It codes for CASSQFPGSQETQYF.

The rearrangement uses TRBV10-1 and TRBJ2-1, with D perhaps matching TRBD1 (6 bases). There are 15 residues in the CDR3. Per the germline V gene, CDR1 is WNHNN and CDR2 is SYGVQD (reference sequence). Trimming stripped 6 bases from V and 0 bases from J, with 12 bases between. Written as DNA, the CDR3 is TGCGCCAGCAGCCCTGGACAGAGCTCCTACAATGAGCAGTTCTTC. Its protein product is CASSPGQSSYNEQFF.

The chain recombines TRBV5-4 with TRBJ2-5; D may match TRBD1 or TRBD2 (6 bases each). Germline V gene data show CDR1 as SGHNT and CDR2 as YYREEE (reference sequence). This CDR3 contains 16 residues. Trimming pared 5 bases from V and 5 bases from J, leaving 22 bases between. CDR3 in amino acids: CASRPGLSGAVETQYF. The DNA for the CDR3 is TGTGCCAGCAGGCCGGGACTTTCGGGGGCGGTGGAGACCCAGTACTTC.

The chain combines TRBV5-1 with TRBJ2-5, with 9 positions matching TRBD1. After removal of 4 bases from V and 2 bases from J, the junction contained 6 bases not matched to a gene. Per germline, CDR1 SGHRS and CDR2 YFSETQ. This CDR3 has 15 residues. The CDR3 protein is CASSPRDRVQETQYF. Written as DNA, the CDR3 is TGCGCCAGCAGCCCCCGGGACAGGGTACAAGAGACCCAGTACTTC.

CDR3 DNA sequence: TGTGCCAGCAGCCCGAGACAGGGTACCGGGGAGCTGTTTTTT. Translated: CASSPRQGTGELFF. The rearrangement joins TRBV7-9 to TRBJ2-2; 7 bases map to TRBD1. This CDR3 contains 14 residues. Germline loops: CDR1 SEHNR, CDR2 FQNEAQ (reference sequence). The trim removed 5 bases at V and 5 bases at J, leaving 5 bases unmatched. Complete variable domain (other parts from reference TRBV7-9 and TRBJ2-2): DTGVSQNPRHKITKRGQNVTFRCDPISEHNRLYWYRQTLGQGPEFLTYFQNEAQLEKSRLLSDRFSAERPKGSFSTLEIQRTEQGDSAMYLCASSPRQGTGELFFGEGSRLTVL.

The chain recombines TRBV7-2 with TRBJ2-7, with D perhaps TRBD2 (6 bases). V was cut by 2 bases and J by 0 bases, with 11 bases left in between. The CDR3 is made up of 15 amino acids. Germline V gives CDR1 SGHTA, CDR2 FQGNSA. The CDR3 loop is CASSLKGGDSYEQYV. In DNA form, the CDR3 reads TGTGCCAGCAGCTTAAAGGGAGGAGACTCCTACGAGCAGTACGTC.

This clone was counted a single time. The chain carries TRBV2 and TRBJ1-4; D gene uncertain. Trimming left V 5 bases short and J 4 bases short, with 11 bases between. Germline V gene lookup returns CDR1 SNHLY and CDR2 FYNNEI. This CDR3 is 14 amino acids long. The CDR3 sequence is CASSPGPNNEKLFF. In DNA, the CDR3 is TGTGCCAGCAGTCCGGGCCCGAATAATGAAAAACTGTTTTTT. Full variable domain (outside the CDR3, taken from reference TRBV2 and TRBJ1-4): EPEVTQTPSHQVTQMGQEVILRCVPISNHLYFYWYRQILGQKVEFLVSFYNNEISEKSEIFDDQFSVERPDGSNFTLKIRSTKLEDSAMYFCASSPGPNNEKLFFGSGTQLSVL.

V and J are TRBV5-1 and TRBJ1-4; 10 bases match TRBD1. With 4 bases clipped from V and 7 bases from J, the junction kept 4 bases outside the gene matches. The CDR3 is 14 residues long. CDR1 and CDR2 (germline): SGHRS, YFSETQ. CDR3 in amino acids: CASSMGQGSEKLFF. CDR3 DNA: TGCGCCAGCAGCATGGGACAGGGGTCTGAAAAACTGTTTTTT.

This clone showed up just once. The CDR3 sequence: CATSAHGAGGLDEQFF. The CDR3 coding sequence is TGTGCCACCAGTGCCCACGGGGCAGGGGGCCTGGATGAGCAGTTCTTC. The V gene is TRBV24-1, the J gene TRBJ2-1; 8 positions agree with TRBD1. Germline loops: CDR1 KGHDR, CDR2 SFDVKD. V was clipped by 5 bases and J by 8 bases; unmatched bases: 13. The CDR3 length is 16 residues.

This clone was seen more than once but under ten times. The chain uses TRBV18 and TRBJ1-1; D call uncertain. This CDR3 contains 14 residues. Trimming took off 2 bases at V and 1 base at J, with 8 bases between the two ends. Germline CDR1 KGHSH, CDR2 LQKENI. CDR3 amino acids: CASSPIEGNTEAFF. In nucleotides, the CDR3 is TGTGCCAGCTCACCAATCGAAGGGAACACTGAAGCTTTCTTT.

This rearrangement joins TRBV10-3 to TRBJ2-1, with D possibly being TRBD2 (7 bases). Trimming took off 10 bases at V and 7 bases at J, with 14 bases between the two ends. The CDR3 is 12 residues long. The germline V gene encodes CDR1 ENHRY and CDR2 SYGVKD. CDR3 in DNA: TGTGCCACGACGAGGGGGGGGAATGAGCAGTTCTTC. Protein product: CATTRGGNEQFF.

The V call is TRBV12-5, the J call TRBJ2-5, with 15 nucleotides matching TRBD2. The CDR3 length is 19 residues. The junction had 7 bases not matched to a gene; V was cut back by 2 bases and J by 0 bases. From germline, CDR1 is LGHNT and CDR2 FRNRAP. CDR3 in DNA: TGTGCTAGTGGTTTGTCGGGACTAGCGGGGGGCAGCTACCAAGAGACCCAGTACTTC. Amino acid sequence: CASGLSGLAGGSYQETQYF.

The chain joins TRBV18 to TRBJ2-3; TRBD1 is a possible D gene (6 bases). V was trimmed by 3 bases and J by 4 bases, leaving 14 bases between them. The CDR3 consists of 15 residues. CDR1 and CDR2 (germline): KGHSH, LQKENI. In DNA, the CDR3 is TGTGCCAGCTCACCCTGGACAGTCGGGGCAGATACGCAGTATTTT. It is translated as CASSPWTVGADTQYF. Looking up the rest from reference TRBV18 and TRBJ2-3 gives the full variable domain: NAGVMQNPRHLVRRRGQEARLRCSPMKGHSHVYWYRQLPEEGLKFMVYLQKENIIDESGMPKERFSAEFPKEGPSILRIQQVVRGDSAAYFCASSPWTVGADTQYFGPGTRLTVL.

This chain joins TRBV7-8 and TRBJ2-1, with 11 bases fitting TRBD1. This CDR3 has 16 residues. V was clipped by 7 bases and J by 6 bases; unmatched bases: 11. In germline, CDR1 is SGHVS, CDR2 FQNEAQ. The CDR3 DNA follows: TGTGCCAGCACAATCACTTCCGGGACAGGGGGCAATGAGCAGTTCTTC. Translation: CASTITSGTGGNEQFF.

This sequence joins TRBV19 and TRBJ1-2, with 8 bases identical to TRBD1. The CDR3 sequence is 13 residues long. The V gene end was trimmed by 7 bases and the J gene end by 7 bases; junction bases not matched to a gene: 8. Germline assignment: CDR1 LNHDA and CDR2 SQIVND (reference sequence). The DNA for the CDR3 is TGTGCCAGTACCAATCAGGGGGCGACTGGCTACACCTTC. Protein sequence: CASTNQGATGYTF.

In nucleotides, the CDR3 is TGTGCCACCGCCTGCAGCATGGACGAGCAGTACGTC. Its protein is CATACSMDEQYV. The V call is TRBV21-1, the J call TRBJ2-7. TRBV21-1 is termed a pseudogene. The CDR3 sequence is 12 residues long.

V usage is TRBV5-1 and J usage is TRBJ1-2, with 9 bases identical to TRBD1. CDR1 SGHRS and CDR2 YFSETQ come from the germline V gene. V was clipped by 3 bases and J by 2 bases; unmatched bases: 5. This CDR3 comprises 15 residues. The DNA of the CDR3 is TGCGCCAGCAGCTCGAAGGGGACAGGGAACTATGGCTACACCTTC. As protein: CASSSKGTGNYGYTF.